The 11 T cell receptor beta chains below come from one sample, sequenced in a study of control samples from healthy donors and cancer patients (dated by TCRdb to 2018 to 2021). The method was the immunoSEQ multiplex PCR assay. In its TCRdb copy, this immuneACCESS table keeps in-frame sequences only and misses some clones. Where compared with another copy, unresolved V genes explain less than half of these, and the others have no known cause. The sample table lists more than 85,000 clones, 83% of them with a count of one. The leading ten clones occupy approximately 13% of the sample. The specimen sequenced was blood. All receptors derive from a woman in her forties or fifties in good health.

The chain combines TRBV5-6 with TRBJ2-7; TRBD1 might be the D (6 bases). The CDR3 extends over 12 amino acids. The germline CDR1 and CDR2 sequences are SGHDT and YYEEEE. V lost 4 bases and J 6 bases, leaving 11 bases between the germline ends. DNA of the CDR3: TGTGCCAGCAGCAATGTAGGGGGCGAGCAGTACTTC. Its translation is CASSNVGGEQYF.

The chain recombines TRBV7-2 with TRBJ2-2; 10 bases agree with TRBD2. The CDR3 consists of 17 residues. Per germline, CDR1 SGHTA and CDR2 FQGNSA. V shed 5 bases, J shed 6 bases, and the junction held 12 bases outside the gene matches. CDR3 coding DNA: TGTGCCAGCAGCGCCCGATTAGCGGGAGGCCTTTCCGGGGAGCTGTTTTTT. Protein sequence: CASSARLAGGLSGELFF.

The rearrangement links TRBV19 to TRBJ1-1; 9 nucleotides line up with TRBD1. Germline assignment: CDR1 LNHDA and CDR2 SQIVND (reference sequence). The CDR3 runs to 14 residues. V shed 6 bases, J shed 6 bases, and the junction held 8 bases outside the gene matches. CDR3 residues: CASSVQGASPEAFF. In nucleotides, the CDR3 is TGTGCCAGTAGCGTACAGGGGGCGTCCCCTGAAGCTTTCTTT.

The chain is built from TRBV19 and TRBJ2-1; no reliable D call. Germline V gene sequence: CDR1 LNHDA, CDR2 SQIVND (reference sequence). The germline V and J ends were trimmed by 7 bases and 0 bases, with 13 bases remaining between them. This CDR3 region has 15 residues. CDR3 coding DNA: TGTGCCAGTACCCAGCCGCTTAGCTCCTACAATGAGCAGTTCTTC. Amino acid sequence: CASTQPLSSYNEQFF.

This clone has only a few counts. The chain employs TRBV28 and TRBJ1-6; 8 nucleotides line up with TRBD1. From germline, CDR1 is MDHEN and CDR2 SYDVKM. Trimming removed 1 base from V and 0 bases from J; junction bases left unmatched: 5. The CDR3 is made up of 18 amino acids. In DNA form, the CDR3 reads TGTGCCAGCAGTTTATCCAGGGGGCTGGGCTCCTATAATTCACCCCTCCACTTT. Residues: CASSLSRGLGSYNSPLHF.

This clone was counted only a few times. This sequence joins TRBV4-3 and TRBJ1-2; 8 nucleotides line up with TRBD1. Germline V gene sequence: CDR1 LGHNA, CDR2 YSLEER. The CDR3 runs to 16 residues. Trimming removed 0 bases from V and 4 bases from J; junction bases left unmatched: 7. The CDR3 loop reads CASSQDRNRGFYGYTF. CDR3 in DNA: TGCGCCAGCAGCCAAGATCGGAACAGGGGGTTCTATGGCTACACCTTC.

In DNA, the CDR3 is TGTGCCAGCAGCCCCGGGACAGGGGGTTTCTACGAGCAGTACTTC. The encoded protein is CASSPGTGGFYEQYF. The J gene is TRBJ2-7, the V gene TRBV3-1 (or the pseudogene TRBV3-2); 11 bases fit TRBD1. The germline gives CDR1 LGHDT, CDR2 YNNKEL (reference sequence). This CDR3 is 15 amino acids long. With 4 bases clipped from V and 3 bases from J, the junction kept 5 bases outside the gene matches.

The chain is built from TRBV11-3 and TRBJ2-5; possible D gene TRBD1, 6 bases. The germline V and J ends were trimmed by 6 bases and 0 bases, with 14 bases remaining between them. The CDR3 spans 15 residues. Per the germline V gene, CDR1 is SGHNT and CDR2 is YENEEA. The DNA for the CDR3 is TGTGCCAGCAGTTCCGGGACACTATACCAAGAGACCCAGTACTTC. Its protein is CASSSGTLYQETQYF.

This sequence joins TRBV24-1 and TRBJ2-3, with a possible D match to TRBD2 (6 bases). CDR1 and CDR2 (germline): KGHDR, SFDVKD. The CDR3 consists of 18 residues. Trimming cost V 4 bases and J 4 bases, with 23 bases left between them. The CDR3 spells CATSDLPKDYIGADTQYF. The CDR3 DNA is TGTGCCACCAGTGACCTCCCCAAGGACTACATTGGGGCAGATACGCAGTATTTT.

The chain employs TRBV7-9 and TRBJ1-2, with D perhaps matching TRBD1 (6 bases). Germline V gene lookup returns CDR1 SEHNR and CDR2 FQNEAQ (reference sequence). The CDR3 totals 15 residues. Trimming left V 0 bases short and J 6 bases short, with 14 bases between. The CDR3 is CASSLASWGLDGYTF. The CDR3 nucleotides read TGTGCCAGCAGCTTAGCCTCTTGGGGGCTTGATGGCTACACCTTC.

The chain links TRBV28 to TRBJ2-7, with D uncertain. The CDR3 has 12 residues. Germline values: CDR1 MDHEN, CDR2 SYDVKM. The germline V and J ends were trimmed by 3 bases and 3 bases, with 6 bases remaining between them. CDR3 region: CASSFTGYEQYF. The CDR3 coding sequence is TGTGCCAGCAGTTTTACCGGCTACGAGCAGTACTTC. The complete variable domain, with remaining parts taken from reference TRBV28 and TRBJ2-7, reads DVKVTQSSRYLVKRTGEKVFLECVQDMDHENMFWYRQDPGLGLRLIYFSYDVKMKEKGDIPEGYSVSREKKERFSLILESASTNQTSMYLCASSFTGYEQYFGPGTRLTVT.